These 27 T cell receptor beta chains were sequenced from one sample in a study of metastatic and nonmetastatic thyroid tumors. All patients reached thyroid surgery having received no treatment beforehand. TCRdb ran MiXCR on the PCR reads. The table has approximately 22,000 clones, around an eighth seen once. Material for sequencing was blood. Receptors were obtained from a female donor with papillary thyroid cancer or a benign thyroid nodule (not recorded which). Some clones in this sample may be carry-over from other donors' samples.

Sample share makes this clone medium-sized. The chain links TRBV30 to TRBJ2-7, with 15 positions matching TRBD2. V shed 4 bases, J shed 6 bases, and the junction held 7 bases outside the gene matches. Germline V gene sequence: CDR1 GTSNPN, CDR2 SVGIG (reference sequence). The CDR3 is made up of 15 amino acids. CDR3 sequence reads: CAWTRTSGRAREQYF. DNA of the CDR3: TGTGCCTGGACCAGGACTAGCGGGAGGGCCCGCGAGCAGTACTTC. The whole variable domain, filled in from reference TRBV30 and TRBJ2-7, reads SQTIHQWPATLVQPVGSPLSLECTVEGTSNPNLYWYRQAAGRGLQLLFYSVGIGQISSEVPQNLSASRPQDRQFILSSKKLLLSDSGFYLCAWTRTSGRAREQYFGPGTRLTVT.

By share of the sample, this clone is medium-sized. This sequence joins TRBV6-2 or TRBV6-3 and TRBJ2-7; D is uncertain. There are 15 residues in the CDR3. V lost 0 bases and J 3 bases, leaving 12 bases between the germline ends. Germline CDR1 is MNHEY and CDR2 is SVGEGT. In DNA form, the CDR3 reads TGTGCCAGCAGTTACTCTCCGGACGGGTTCTACGAGCAGTACTTC. It codes for CASSYSPDGFYEQYF.

This clone was seen ten or more times. The chain joins TRBV5-1 to TRBJ2-3, with 11 bases matching TRBD2. The CDR3 has 17 residues. V was clipped by 1 base and J by 0 bases; unmatched bases: 4. The germline V gene encodes CDR1 SGHRS and CDR2 YFSETQ. CDR3 nucleotide sequence: TGCGCCAGCAGCTTGATAGCGGGGGGGACTAGCACAGATACGCAGTATTTT. It encodes CASSLIAGGTSTDTQYF.

This clone occurred many times. The rearrangement uses TRBV4-1 and TRBJ1-5; D unresolved. CDR1 and CDR2 (germline): MGHRA, YSYEKL. The CDR3 length is 16 residues. Trimming removed 0 bases from V and 1 base from J, with 10 bases in between. CDR3 in amino acids: CASSQEAGLSNQPQHF. The CDR3 DNA sequence: TGCGCCAGCAGCCAAGAAGCGGGGTTAAGCAATCAGCCCCAGCATTTT.

This clone was counted ten times or more. This may be a read error, as it is one base from a much larger clone. This chain joins TRBV25-1 and TRBJ2-2, with D maybe TRBD1 (6 bases). V shed 11 bases and J shed 1 base, with 20 bases lying between them. The CDR3 loop spans 16 amino acids. CDR1 and CDR2 from the germline V gene are MGHDK and SYGVNS. The CDR3 DNA reads TGTGCCCGCGGATCTTCGCGACAGGAGAACACCGGGGAGCTGTTTTTT. This gives the protein CARGSSRQENTGELFF.

This clone showed up many times. The J gene is TRBJ2-1, the V gene TRBV15; 8 bases align to TRBD2. V was clipped by 0 bases and J by 4 bases; unmatched bases: 5. Germline lookup yields CDR1 LNHNV and CDR2 YYDKDF (reference sequence). This CDR3 contains 16 residues. In DNA, the CDR3 is TGTGCCACCAGCAGAGAATTTAGCGGGACATACAATGAGCAGTTCTTC. Translated, it gives CATSREFSGTYNEQFF. The whole variable domain, remainder taken from reference TRBV15 and TRBJ2-1, is DAMVIQNPRYQVTQFGKPVTLSCSQTLNHNVMYWYQQKSSQAPKLLFHYYDKDFNNEADTPDNFQSRRPNTSFCFLDIRSPGLGDTAMYLCATSREFSGTYNEQFFGPGTRLTVL.

In its sample, this clone is medium-sized. The rearrangement joins TRBV30 to TRBJ1-2; D remains ambiguous. This CDR3 is 15 amino acids long. The V and J ends lost 0 bases and 3 bases respectively, with 14 bases between them. Germline V gene lookup returns CDR1 GTSNPN and CDR2 SVGIG (reference sequence). The CDR3 region has the DNA TGTGCCTGGAGTGTACTTGGTAGGCGGGACTATGGCTACACCTTC. Encoded protein: CAWSVLGRRDYGYTF.

This clone was observed at least ten times. The same CDR3 is also encoded by other DNA sequences in this sample. This rearrangement joins TRBV5-1 to TRBJ1-1; D ambiguous. Trimming cost V 4 bases and J 6 bases, with 22 bases left between them. The germline CDR1 and CDR2 sequences are SGHRS and YFSETQ. The CDR3 is made up of 16 amino acids. CDR3 protein: CASSRGPPRQDAEAFF. The CDR3 bases are TGCGCCAGCAGCCGCGGGCCCCCACGCCAGGACGCTGAAGCTTTCTTT.

This clone was seen many times. The chain joins TRBV14 to TRBJ2-3; 8 nucleotides match TRBD2. The CDR3 runs 16 residues. Looked up from germline, CDR1 is SGHDN and CDR2 is FVKESK. Trimming at V came to 4 bases and at J to 1 base, leaving 7 bases not matched to a gene. The CDR3 nucleotides read TGTGCCAGCAGCCGAATTAGCGGGAAGGGCACAGATACGCAGTATTTT. Its protein product is CASSRISGKGTDTQYF.

The gene calls are TRBV11-2 and TRBJ2-3; maybe TRBD1 (6 bases). Trimming shortened V by 0 bases and J by 0 bases, and 19 bases separated the two germline ends. The germline gives CDR1 SGHAT, CDR2 FQNNGV. The CDR3 totals 19 residues. The CDR3 is CASSLDLQGIWGSTDTQYF. The CDR3 region has the DNA TGTGCCAGCAGCTTAGATCTGCAGGGGATTTGGGGAAGCACAGATACGCAGTATTTT.

This clone occurred many times. The rearrangement links TRBV7-3 to TRBJ2-1; perhaps D is TRBD1 or TRBD2 (5 bases each). This CDR3 region has 16 residues. Trimming cost V 5 bases and J 7 bases, with 21 bases left between them. CDR1 is SGHTA and CDR2 is FQGTGA in the germline V gene. The CDR3: CASSRGPGRGSNEQFF. The CDR3 nucleotides are TGTGCCAGCAGCCGAGGCCCAGGGAGAGGATCAAATGAGCAGTTCTTC.

This clone has at least ten counts. V is TRBV5-1 and J is TRBJ2-3; 9 bases align to TRBD2. CDR3 length equals 15 residues. Germline CDR1 SGHRS, CDR2 YFSETQ. Germline trimming cut 6 bases from V and 4 bases from J; bases unmatched to any gene: 9. CDR3 region: CASNRAGGIPDTQYF. The CDR3 region has the DNA TGCGCCAGCAACCGGGCGGGAGGGATCCCAGATACGCAGTATTTT.

Remarks on this clone: Given a much more abundant clone one base away, this may be a read error. This chain uses TRBV5-1 with TRBJ2-5; the D gene is possibly TRBD2 (6 bases). The V end lost 4 bases, the J end lost 3 bases, and 16 bases lay between the germline ends. CDR1 and CDR2 from the germline V gene are SGHRS and YFSETQ. The CDR3 loop spans 15 amino acids. In DNA, the CDR3 is TGCGCCAGCAGCCCCTTCCTAGCGTGGGAAGAGACCCAGTACTTC. Residues: CASSPFLAWEETQYF.

CDR3 nucleotide sequence: TGTGCCAGCAGTTTAATTGGCCCGAACTATGGCTACACCTTC. It yields the protein CASSLIGPNYGYTF. This sequence joins TRBV27 and TRBJ1-2, with D uncertain. V dropped 2 bases and J dropped 2 bases, with 9 bases sitting between them. Germline-derived CDR1 and CDR2 are MNHEY and SMNVEV (reference sequence). This CDR3 has 14 amino acids.

This clone was detected ten times or more. The CDR3, as DNA: TGTGCCAGCAGCTTGGAGGGAGCTATAAGTCGAGGCTACACCTTC. This translates into CASSLEGAISRGYTF. The chain couples TRBV5-6 to TRBJ1-2; no firm D call. The germline V gene encodes CDR1 SGHDT and CDR2 YYEEEE. This CDR3 spans 15 amino acids. V was cut by 0 bases and J by 8 bases, with 17 bases left in between.

This clone has at least ten counts. V usage is TRBV11-2 and J usage is TRBJ2-3, with a tentative D call TRBD2 (5 bases). V dropped 5 bases and J dropped 0 bases, with 12 bases sitting between them. Germline V gene lookup returns CDR1 SGHAT and CDR2 FQNNGV. CDR3 size: 15 residues. CDR3 in DNA: TGTGCCAGCAGCCCACCTCTAGCAAGCACAGATACGCAGTATTTT. Translated, it gives CASSPPLASTDTQYF.

This clone was recorded at least ten times. The V call is TRBV20-1, the J call TRBJ2-7; 8 bases are a match to TRBD1. The CDR3 is 14 amino acids. Germline V CDR1 and CDR2: DFQATT, SNEGSKA (reference sequence). V dropped 3 bases and J dropped 3; count of bases not matched to a gene: 7. The chain's CDR3 is CSARKPDRDYEQYF. In nucleotides, the CDR3 is TGCAGTGCTAGGAAACCGGACAGGGACTACGAGCAGTACTTC.

This clone is classed as medium-sized. The chain combines TRBV3-1 with TRBJ2-7; 8 bases agree with TRBD2. The ends lost 8 bases at V and 2 bases at J; junction bases unmatched: 8. Germline-derived CDR1 and CDR2 are LGHDT and YNNKEL (reference sequence). The CDR3 runs to 14 residues. The CDR3 here is CASQISGATYEQYF. Written as DNA, the CDR3 is TGTGCCAGCCAAATTAGCGGGGCGACCTACGAGCAGTACTTC.

This clone was found many times. Here the CDR3 DNA reads TGTGCCAGCAGAAAACTAGCGGGGAGGGACTATGAGCAGTTCTTC. Translating gives CASRKLAGRDYEQFF. The chain uses TRBV2 and TRBJ2-1; 10 bases are shared with TRBD2. The CDR3 is 15 amino acids. The V gene end was trimmed by 6 bases and the J gene end by 8 bases; junction bases not matched to a gene: 10. Germline-derived CDR1 and CDR2 are SNHLY and FYNNEI.

At least ten counts were recorded for this clone. The chain links TRBV9 to TRBJ2-1, with 14 bases fitting TRBD2. CDR1 SGDLS and CDR2 YYNGEE come from the germline V gene. V lost 3 bases and J lost 4; bases outside the gene matches: 9. The CDR3 sequence is 18 residues long. Here the CDR3 DNA reads TGTGCCAGCAGCGAGAGTCCGACTAGCGGGAGGGGTTACAATGAGCAGTTCTTC. It is translated as CASSESPTSGRGYNEQFF.

This clone showed up many times. CDR3: CASNEPAVNSYEQYF. The CDR3 region has the DNA TGTGCCAGCAATGAACCAGCGGTAAACTCCTACGAGCAGTACTTC. This chain joins TRBV28 and TRBJ2-7, with a possible D match to TRBD2 (5 bases). CDR1 and CDR2 (germline): MDHEN, SYDVKM. Trimming removed 7 bases at V and 0 bases at J, with 16 bases between. The CDR3 has 15 amino acids.

This clone was seen many times. The DNA of the CDR3 is TGCGCCAGCAGCTTCGGGAGGGGTAGAACAGATACGCAGTATTTT. This translates into CASSFGRGRTDTQYF. The rearrangement joins TRBV5-1 to TRBJ2-3; 8 bases fit TRBD2. The ends lost 2 bases at V and 3 bases at J; junction bases unmatched: 5. This CDR3 spans 15 amino acids. Germline V gene lookup returns CDR1 SGHRS and CDR2 YFSETQ.

Within the sample, this clone is medium-sized. The J gene is TRBJ1-6, the V gene TRBV2; 9 nucleotides agree with TRBD1. The V and J ends lost 6 bases and 11 bases, in that order; junction bases with no gene match: 2. Germline loops: CDR1 SNHLY, CDR2 FYNNEI. The CDR3 runs to 12 residues. The CDR3 DNA reads as TGTGCCAGCAGGGGGACAGGGACACCCCTCCACTTT. Translation: CASRGTGTPLHF.

This clone was found many times. The chain uses TRBV5-5 and TRBJ2-1, with 8 bases matching TRBD1. This CDR3 region has 12 residues. V trimming: 0 bases; J trimming: 15 bases; junction bases outside the gene matches: 5. Germline CDR1 SGHKS, CDR2 YYEKEE (reference sequence). As DNA, the CDR3 is TGTGCCAGCAGCTTGGCCAGGGGGCGTGGGTTCTTC. Protein sequence: CASSLARGRGFF.

This clone showed up many times. An end of the junction does not agree with germline; a read error may underlie this. Other nucleotide sequences from this sample produce the same CDR3. This sequence joins TRBV11-3 and TRBJ1-3; D is possibly TRBD1 (6 bases). The CDR3 contains 19 residues. Germline V gives CDR1 SGHNT, CDR2 YENEEA. The CDR3 here is CASSLGSGAMINSGNTIYF. In DNA form, the CDR3 reads TGTGCCAGCAGCTTAGGTTCGGGGGCGATGATTAACTCTGGAAATACCATATATTTT.

The table lists this clone with many counts. CDR3 sequence: CASSQGVAGANVLTF. The CDR3 DNA sequence: TGTGCCAGCAGCCAAGGTGTTGCTGGGGCCAACGTCCTGACTTTC. This rearrangement joins TRBV3-1 to TRBJ2-6; no firm D call. The CDR3 extends over 15 amino acids. Looked up from germline, CDR1 is LGHDT and CDR2 is YNNKEL (reference sequence). V lost 1 base to trimming and J lost 2 bases, with 6 bases between them.

This clone was found many times. This chain joins TRBV9 and TRBJ2-7; a possible D gene is TRBD1 (6 bases). The V and J ends lost 1 base and 4 bases respectively, with 9 bases between them. Germline V gives CDR1 SGDLS, CDR2 YYNGEE. CDR3 size: 13 residues. The CDR3 DNA follows: TGTGCCAGCAGCGTAACAGGGAGTTACGAGCAGTACTTC. It translates to CASSVTGSYEQYF.